This TCR beta chain appears in the sequencing data of a study of T cells after yellow fever vaccination. Study-wide results and caveats: Weaker in magnitude, the secondary response showed a faster peak on day 5 versus 15. Clonotypes shared by both compartments, CD4 and CD8, made up a small share.

This clonotype has a count of ten or more. Antigen: not known. TCRdb ran MiXCR on the 5' RACE reads and lists one entry per CDR3 protein. This table holds roughly 340,000 distinct CDR3 sequences, 3% to 4.5% found once. Trimming at V came to 3 bases and at J to 0 bases, leaving 8 bases not matched to a gene. The CDR3 extends over 17 amino acids. CDR1 is SEHNR and CDR2 is FQNEAQ in the germline V gene (reference sequence). The clonotype originates from a man aged 18-30 years who received the YFV17D yellow fever vaccine. The sequencing here drew on PBMCs, taken 5 days after the yellow fever booster vaccination. This chain links TRBV7-9 with TRBJ2-7; 10 bases are shared with TRBD2. The CDR3 coding sequence is TGTGCCAGCAGCTTGGCTCGGGAGCGGGGGGGCTCCTACGAGCAGTACGTC. Encoded protein: CASSLARERGGSYEQYV.